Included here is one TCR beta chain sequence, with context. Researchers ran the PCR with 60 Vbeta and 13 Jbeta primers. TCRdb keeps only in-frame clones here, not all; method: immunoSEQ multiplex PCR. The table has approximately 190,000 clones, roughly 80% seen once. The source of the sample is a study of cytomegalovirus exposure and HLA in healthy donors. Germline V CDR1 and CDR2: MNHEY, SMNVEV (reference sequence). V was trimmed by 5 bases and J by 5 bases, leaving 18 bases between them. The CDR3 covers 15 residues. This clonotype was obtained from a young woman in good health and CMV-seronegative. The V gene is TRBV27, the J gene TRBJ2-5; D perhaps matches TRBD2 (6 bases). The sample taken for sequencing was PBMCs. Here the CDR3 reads CASSPRELSGETQYF. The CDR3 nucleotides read TGTGCCAGCAGTCCCCGGGAGTTGAGTGGCGAGACCCAGTACTTC.